The TCR beta chain under discussion was sequenced for a study of T-cell reconstitution after alpha-beta-depleted transplantation in children. In germline, CDR1 is SEHNR, CDR2 FQNEAQ (reference sequence). Between the trimmed V and J ends, which lost 3 bases and 3 bases, there was a span of 10 bases. The CDR3 loop spans 14 amino acids. This clonotype was counted ten times or more. Unique molecular identifiers were built into the TCRbeta library. A single record per CDR3 protein comes from TCRdb applying MiXCR to the PCR reads. The profile shows 440,000 or so distinct CDR3 sequences, roughly a tenth of them singletons.

The specimen was PBMCs from the stem cell graft donor, collected from the stem cell graft. This sequence originates from a human donor who donated a stem cell graft to a child with acute myeloid leukemia. The V gene is TRBV7-9, the J gene TRBJ2-3; the D is unclear. The CDR3 spells CASSFSRTTDTQYF. The CDR3 DNA reads TGTGCCAGCAGCTTCTCCAGGACGACAGATACGCAGTATTTT.